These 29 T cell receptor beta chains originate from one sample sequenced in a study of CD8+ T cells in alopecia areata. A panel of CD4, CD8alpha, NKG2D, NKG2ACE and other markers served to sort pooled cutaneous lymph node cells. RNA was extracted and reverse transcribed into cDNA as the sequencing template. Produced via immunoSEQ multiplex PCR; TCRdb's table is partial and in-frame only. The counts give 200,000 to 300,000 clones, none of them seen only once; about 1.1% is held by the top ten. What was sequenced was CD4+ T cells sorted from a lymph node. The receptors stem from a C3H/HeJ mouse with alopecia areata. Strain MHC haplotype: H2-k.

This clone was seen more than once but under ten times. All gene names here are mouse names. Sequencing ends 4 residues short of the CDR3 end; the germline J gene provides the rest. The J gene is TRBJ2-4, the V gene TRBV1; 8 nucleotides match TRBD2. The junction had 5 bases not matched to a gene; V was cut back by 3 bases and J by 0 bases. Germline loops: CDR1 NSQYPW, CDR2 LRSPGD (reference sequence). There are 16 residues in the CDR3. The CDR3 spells CTCSAAGTGSQNTLYF. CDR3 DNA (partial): TGCACCTGCAGTGCTGCCGGGACTGGTAGTCAAAAC.

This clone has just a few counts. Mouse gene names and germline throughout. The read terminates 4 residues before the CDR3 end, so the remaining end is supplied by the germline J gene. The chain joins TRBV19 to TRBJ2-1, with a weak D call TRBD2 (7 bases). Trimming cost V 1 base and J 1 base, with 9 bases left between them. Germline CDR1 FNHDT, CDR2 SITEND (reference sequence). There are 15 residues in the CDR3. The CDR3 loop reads CASSIRGANYAEQFF. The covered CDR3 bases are TGTGCCAGCAGTATAAGGGGGGCGAACTATGCT.

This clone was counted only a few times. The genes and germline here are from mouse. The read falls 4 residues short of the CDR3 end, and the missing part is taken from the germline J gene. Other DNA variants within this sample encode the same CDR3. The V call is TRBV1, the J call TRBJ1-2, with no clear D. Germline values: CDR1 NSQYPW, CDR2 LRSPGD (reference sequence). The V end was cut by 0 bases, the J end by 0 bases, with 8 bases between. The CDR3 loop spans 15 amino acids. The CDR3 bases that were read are TGCACCTGCAGTGCAGATAGGCAGGCAAACTCC. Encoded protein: CTCSADRQANS. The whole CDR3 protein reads CTCSADRQANSDYTF.

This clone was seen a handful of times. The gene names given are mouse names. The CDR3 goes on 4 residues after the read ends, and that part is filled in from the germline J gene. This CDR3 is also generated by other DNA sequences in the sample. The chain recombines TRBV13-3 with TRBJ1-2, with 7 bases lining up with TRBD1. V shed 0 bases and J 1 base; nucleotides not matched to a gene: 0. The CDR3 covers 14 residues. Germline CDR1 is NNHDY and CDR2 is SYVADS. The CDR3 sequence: CASSDGQGNSDYTF. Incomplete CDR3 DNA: TGTGCCAGCAGTGATGGACAGGGAAACTCC.

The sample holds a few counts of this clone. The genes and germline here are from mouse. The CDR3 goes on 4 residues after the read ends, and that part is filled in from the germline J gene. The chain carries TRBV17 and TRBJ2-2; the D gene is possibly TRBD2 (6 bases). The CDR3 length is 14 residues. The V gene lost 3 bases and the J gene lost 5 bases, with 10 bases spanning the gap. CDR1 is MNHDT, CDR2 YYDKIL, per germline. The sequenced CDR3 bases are TGTGCTAGCAGTAGGAACGGGGGGACCGGG. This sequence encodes CASSRNGGTG. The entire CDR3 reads CASSRNGGTGQLYF.

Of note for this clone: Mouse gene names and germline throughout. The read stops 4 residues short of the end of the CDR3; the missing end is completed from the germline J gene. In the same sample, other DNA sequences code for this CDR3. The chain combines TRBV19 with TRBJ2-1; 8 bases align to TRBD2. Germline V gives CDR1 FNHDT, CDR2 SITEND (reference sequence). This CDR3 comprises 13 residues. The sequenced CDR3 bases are TGTGCCAGCACCGGGGGGGCGCGAGCT. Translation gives CASTGGARA. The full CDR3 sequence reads CASTGGARAEQFF.

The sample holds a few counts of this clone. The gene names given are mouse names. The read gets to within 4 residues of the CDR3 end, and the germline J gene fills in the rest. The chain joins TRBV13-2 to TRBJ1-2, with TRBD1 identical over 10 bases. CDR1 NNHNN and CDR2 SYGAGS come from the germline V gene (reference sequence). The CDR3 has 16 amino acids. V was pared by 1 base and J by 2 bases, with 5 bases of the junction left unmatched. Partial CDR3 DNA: TGTGCCAGCGGTGATCCGACAGGGGGCGGTAACTCC. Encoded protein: CASGDPTGGGNS. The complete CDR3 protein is CASGDPTGGGNSDYTF.

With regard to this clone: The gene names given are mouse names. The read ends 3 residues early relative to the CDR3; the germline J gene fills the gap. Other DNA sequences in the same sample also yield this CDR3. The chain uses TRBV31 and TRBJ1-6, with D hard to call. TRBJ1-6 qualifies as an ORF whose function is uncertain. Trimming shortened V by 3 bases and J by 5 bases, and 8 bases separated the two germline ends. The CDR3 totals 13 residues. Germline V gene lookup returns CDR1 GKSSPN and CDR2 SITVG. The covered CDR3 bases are TGTGCCTGGAGCCTTAAGGATAATTCGCCC. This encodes CAWSLKDNSP. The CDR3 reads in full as CAWSLKDNSPLYF.

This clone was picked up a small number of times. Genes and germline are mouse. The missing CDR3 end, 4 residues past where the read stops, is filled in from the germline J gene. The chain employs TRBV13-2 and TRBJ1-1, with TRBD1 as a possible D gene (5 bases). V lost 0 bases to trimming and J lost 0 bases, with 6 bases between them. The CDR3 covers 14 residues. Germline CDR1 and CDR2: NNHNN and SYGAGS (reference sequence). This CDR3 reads CASGDVRANTEVFF. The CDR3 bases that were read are TGTGCCAGCGGTGATGTCAGGGCAAACACA.

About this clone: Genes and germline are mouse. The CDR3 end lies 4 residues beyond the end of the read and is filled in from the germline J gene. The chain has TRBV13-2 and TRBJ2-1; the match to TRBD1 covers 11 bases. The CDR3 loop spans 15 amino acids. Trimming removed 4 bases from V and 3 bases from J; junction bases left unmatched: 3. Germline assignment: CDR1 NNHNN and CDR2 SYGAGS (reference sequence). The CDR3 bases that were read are TGTGCCAGCGGTCCTGGACAGGGGGCCTATGCT. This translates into CASGPGQGAYA. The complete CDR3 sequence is CASGPGQGAYAEQFF.

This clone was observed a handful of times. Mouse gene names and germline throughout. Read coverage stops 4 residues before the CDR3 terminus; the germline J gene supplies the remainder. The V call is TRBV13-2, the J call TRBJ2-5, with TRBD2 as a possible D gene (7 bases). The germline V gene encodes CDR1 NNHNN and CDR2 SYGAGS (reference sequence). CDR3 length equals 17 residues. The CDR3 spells CASGDAQWGAEKDTQYF. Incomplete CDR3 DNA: TGTGCCAGCGGTGATGCACAGTGGGGGGCCGAGAAGGAC.

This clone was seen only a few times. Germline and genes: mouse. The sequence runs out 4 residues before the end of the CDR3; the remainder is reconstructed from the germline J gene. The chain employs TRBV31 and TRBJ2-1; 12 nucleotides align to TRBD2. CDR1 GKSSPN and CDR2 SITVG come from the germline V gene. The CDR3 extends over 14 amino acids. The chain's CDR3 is CAWSLDWGGAEQFF. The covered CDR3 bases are TGTGCCTGGAGTCTTGACTGGGGGGGCGCT.

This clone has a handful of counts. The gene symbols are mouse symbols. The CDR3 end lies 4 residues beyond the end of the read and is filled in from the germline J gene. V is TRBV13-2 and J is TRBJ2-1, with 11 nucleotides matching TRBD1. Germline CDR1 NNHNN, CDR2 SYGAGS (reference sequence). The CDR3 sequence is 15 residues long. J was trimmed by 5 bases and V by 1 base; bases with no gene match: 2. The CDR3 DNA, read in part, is TGTGCCAGCGGTGATCGGACAGGGGGCGATGCT. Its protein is CASGDRTGGDA. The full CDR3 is CASGDRTGGDAEQFF.

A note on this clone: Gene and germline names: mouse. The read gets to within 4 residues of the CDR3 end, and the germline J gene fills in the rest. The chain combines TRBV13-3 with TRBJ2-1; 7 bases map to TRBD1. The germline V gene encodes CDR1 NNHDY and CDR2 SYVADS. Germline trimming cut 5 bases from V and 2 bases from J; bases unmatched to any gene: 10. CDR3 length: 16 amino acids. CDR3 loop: CASSPDREWDYAEQFF. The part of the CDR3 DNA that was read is TGTGCCAGCAGCCCCGACAGGGAGTGGGACTATGCT.

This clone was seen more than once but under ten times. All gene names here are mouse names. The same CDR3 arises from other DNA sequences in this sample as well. CDR3 DNA, as far as it was read: TGTGCCAGCAGTGTTCAGAACACA. Protein: CASSVQNT. The whole CDR3 sequence is CASSVQNTEVFF. The J gene is TRBJ1-1, the V gene TRBV13-1; D gene ambiguous. The read terminates 4 residues ahead of where the CDR3 ends, so the germline J gene completes it. V lost 3 bases, J lost 0 bases, and 3 bases lay in between. The CDR3 loop spans 12 amino acids. CDR1 is NSHNY, CDR2 SYGAGN, per germline.

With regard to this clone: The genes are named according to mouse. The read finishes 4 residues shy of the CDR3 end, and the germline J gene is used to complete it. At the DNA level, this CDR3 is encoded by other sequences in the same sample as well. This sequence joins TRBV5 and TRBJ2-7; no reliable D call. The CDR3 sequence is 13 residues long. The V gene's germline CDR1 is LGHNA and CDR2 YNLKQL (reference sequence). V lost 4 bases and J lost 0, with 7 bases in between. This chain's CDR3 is CASSPRSSYEQYF. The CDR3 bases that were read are TGTGCCAGCAGCCCCAGGAGCTCCTAT.

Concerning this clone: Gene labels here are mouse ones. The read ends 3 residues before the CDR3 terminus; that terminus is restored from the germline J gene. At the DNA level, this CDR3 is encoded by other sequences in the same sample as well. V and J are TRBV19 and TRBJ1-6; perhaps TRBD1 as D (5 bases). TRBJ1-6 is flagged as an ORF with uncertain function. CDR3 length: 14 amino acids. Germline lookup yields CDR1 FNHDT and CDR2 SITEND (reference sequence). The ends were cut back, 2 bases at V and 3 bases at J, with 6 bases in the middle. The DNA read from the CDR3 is TGTGCCAGCAGTATGGGGGGCTATAATTCGCCC. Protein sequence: CASSMGGYNSP. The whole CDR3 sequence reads CASSMGGYNSPLYF.

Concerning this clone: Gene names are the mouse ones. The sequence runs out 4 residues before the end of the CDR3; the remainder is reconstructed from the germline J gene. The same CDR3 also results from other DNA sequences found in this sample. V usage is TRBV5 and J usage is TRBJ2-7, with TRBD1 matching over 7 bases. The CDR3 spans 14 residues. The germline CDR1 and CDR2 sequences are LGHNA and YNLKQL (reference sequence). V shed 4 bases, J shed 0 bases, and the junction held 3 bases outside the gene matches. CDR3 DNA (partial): TGTGCCAGCAGCCCCCGACAGGGCTCCTAT. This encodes CASSPRQGSY. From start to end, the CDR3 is CASSPRQGSYEQYF.

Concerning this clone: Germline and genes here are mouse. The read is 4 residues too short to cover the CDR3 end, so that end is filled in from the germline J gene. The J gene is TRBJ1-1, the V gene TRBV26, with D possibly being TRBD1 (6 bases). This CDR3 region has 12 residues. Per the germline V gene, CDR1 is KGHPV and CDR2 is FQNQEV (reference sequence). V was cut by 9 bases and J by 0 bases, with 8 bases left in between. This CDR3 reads CARGHSNTEVFF. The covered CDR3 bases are TGTGCCAGGGGACACTCAAACACA.

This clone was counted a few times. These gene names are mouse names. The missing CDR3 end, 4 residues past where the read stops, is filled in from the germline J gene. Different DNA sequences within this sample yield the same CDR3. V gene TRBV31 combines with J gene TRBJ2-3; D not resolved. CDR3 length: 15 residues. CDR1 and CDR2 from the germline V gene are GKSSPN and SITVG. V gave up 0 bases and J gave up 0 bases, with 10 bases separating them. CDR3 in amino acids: CAWSLRQTSAETLYF. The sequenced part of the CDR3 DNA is TGTGCCTGGAGTCTGAGGCAGACTAGTGCAGAA. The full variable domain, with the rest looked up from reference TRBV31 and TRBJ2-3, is AQTIHQWPVAEIKAVGSPLSLGCTIKGKSSPNLYWYWQATGGTLQQLFYSITVGQVESVVQLNLSASRPKDDQFILSTEKLLLSHSGFYLCAWSLRQTSAETLYFGSGTRLTVL.

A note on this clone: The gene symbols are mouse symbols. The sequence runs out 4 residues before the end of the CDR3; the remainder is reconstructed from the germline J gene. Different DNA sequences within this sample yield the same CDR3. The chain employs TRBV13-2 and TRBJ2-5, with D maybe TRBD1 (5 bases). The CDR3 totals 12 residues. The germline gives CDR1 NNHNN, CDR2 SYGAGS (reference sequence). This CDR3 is CASGPGKDTQYF. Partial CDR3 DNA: TGTGCCAGCGGGCCAGGGAAAGAC.

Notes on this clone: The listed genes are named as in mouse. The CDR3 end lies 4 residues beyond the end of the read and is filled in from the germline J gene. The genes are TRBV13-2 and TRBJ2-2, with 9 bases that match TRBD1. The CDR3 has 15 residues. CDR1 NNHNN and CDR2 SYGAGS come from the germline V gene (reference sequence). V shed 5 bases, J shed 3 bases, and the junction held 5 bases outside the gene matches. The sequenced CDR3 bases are TGTGCCAGCGGCCAGGGACAGGGAGACACCGGG. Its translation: CASGQGQGDTG. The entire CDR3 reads CASGQGQGDTGQLYF.

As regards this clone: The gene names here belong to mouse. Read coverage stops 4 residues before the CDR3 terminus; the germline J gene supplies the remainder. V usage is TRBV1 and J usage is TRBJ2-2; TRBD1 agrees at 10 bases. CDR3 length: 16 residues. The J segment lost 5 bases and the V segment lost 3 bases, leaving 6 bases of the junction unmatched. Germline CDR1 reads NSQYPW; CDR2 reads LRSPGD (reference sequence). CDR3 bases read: TGCACCTGCAGTGCTTGGGACAGGGGCGGGACCGGG. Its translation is CTCSAWDRGGTG. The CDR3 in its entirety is CTCSAWDRGGTGQLYF. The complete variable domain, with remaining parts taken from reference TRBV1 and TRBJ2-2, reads VTLLEQNPRWRLVPRGQAVNLRCILKNSQYPWMSWYQQDLQKQLQWLFTLRSPGDKEVKSLPGADYLATRVTDTELRLQVANMSQGRTLYCTCSAWDRGGTGQLYFGEGSKLTVL.

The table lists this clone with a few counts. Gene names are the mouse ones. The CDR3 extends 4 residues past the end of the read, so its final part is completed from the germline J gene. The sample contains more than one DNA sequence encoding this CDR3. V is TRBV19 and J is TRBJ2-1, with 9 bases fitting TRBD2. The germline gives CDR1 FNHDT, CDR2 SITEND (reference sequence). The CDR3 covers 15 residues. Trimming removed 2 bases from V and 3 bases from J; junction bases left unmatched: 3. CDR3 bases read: TGTGCCAGCAGTATCCCTGGGGGGGTCTATGCT. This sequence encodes CASSIPGGVYA. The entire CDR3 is CASSIPGGVYAEQFF.

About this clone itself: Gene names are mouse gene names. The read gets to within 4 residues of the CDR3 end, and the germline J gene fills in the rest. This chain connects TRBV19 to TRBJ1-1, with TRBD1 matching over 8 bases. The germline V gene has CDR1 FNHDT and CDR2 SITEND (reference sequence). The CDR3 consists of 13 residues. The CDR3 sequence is CASRRQGRAEVFF. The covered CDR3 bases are TGTGCCAGCAGACGACAGGGGAGGGCA.

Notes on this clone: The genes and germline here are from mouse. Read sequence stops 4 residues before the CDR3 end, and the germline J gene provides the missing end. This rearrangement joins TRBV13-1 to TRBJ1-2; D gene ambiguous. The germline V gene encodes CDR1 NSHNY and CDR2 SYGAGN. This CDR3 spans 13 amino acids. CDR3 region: CASRSPGDSDYTF. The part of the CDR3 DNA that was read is TGTGCCAGCAGATCACCTGGGGATTCC.

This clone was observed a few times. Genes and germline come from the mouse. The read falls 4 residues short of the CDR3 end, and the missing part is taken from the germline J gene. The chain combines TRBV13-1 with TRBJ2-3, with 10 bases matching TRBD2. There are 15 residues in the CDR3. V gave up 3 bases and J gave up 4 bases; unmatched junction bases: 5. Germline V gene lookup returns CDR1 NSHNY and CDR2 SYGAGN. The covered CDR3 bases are TGTGCCAGCAGTGCCCCGGGACTGGGGTCAGAA. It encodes CASSAPGLGSE. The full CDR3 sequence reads CASSAPGLGSETLYF.

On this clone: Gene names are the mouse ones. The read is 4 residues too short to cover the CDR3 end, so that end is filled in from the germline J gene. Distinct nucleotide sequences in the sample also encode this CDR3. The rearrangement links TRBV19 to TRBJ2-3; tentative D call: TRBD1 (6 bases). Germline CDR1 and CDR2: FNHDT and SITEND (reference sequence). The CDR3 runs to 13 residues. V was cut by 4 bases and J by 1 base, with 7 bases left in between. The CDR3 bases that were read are TGTGCCAGCAGTCGACAGGGTGCAGAA. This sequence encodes CASSRQGAE. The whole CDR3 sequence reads CASSRQGAETLYF.

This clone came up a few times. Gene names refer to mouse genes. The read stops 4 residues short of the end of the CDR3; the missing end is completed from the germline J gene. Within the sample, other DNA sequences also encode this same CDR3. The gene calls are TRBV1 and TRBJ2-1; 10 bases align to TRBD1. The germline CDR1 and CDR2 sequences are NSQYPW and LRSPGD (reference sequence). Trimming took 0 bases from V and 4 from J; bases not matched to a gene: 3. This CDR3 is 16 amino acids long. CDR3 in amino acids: CTCSADRGQGYAEQFF. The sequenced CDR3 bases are TGCACCTGCAGTGCAGATCGGGGACAGGGGTATGCT.